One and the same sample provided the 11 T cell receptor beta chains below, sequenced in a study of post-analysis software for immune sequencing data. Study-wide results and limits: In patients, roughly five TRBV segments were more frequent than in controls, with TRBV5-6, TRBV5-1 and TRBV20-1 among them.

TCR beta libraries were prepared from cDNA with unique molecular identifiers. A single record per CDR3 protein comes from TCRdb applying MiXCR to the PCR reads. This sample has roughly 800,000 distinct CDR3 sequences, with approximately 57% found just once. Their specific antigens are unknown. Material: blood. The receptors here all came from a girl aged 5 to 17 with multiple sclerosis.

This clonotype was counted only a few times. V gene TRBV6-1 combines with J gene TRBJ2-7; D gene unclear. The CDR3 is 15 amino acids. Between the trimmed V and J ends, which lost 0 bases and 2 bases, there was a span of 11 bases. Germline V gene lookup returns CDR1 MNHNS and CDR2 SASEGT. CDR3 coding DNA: TGTGCCAGCAGTGAAGCCCTAGACGGAACCTACGAGCAGTACTTC. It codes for CASSEALDGTYEQYF.

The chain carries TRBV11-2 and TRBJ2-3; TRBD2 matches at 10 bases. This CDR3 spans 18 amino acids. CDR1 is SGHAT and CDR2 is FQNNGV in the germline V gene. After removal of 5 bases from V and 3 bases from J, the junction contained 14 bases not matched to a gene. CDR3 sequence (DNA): TGTGCCAGCAGCCCCCGAGGAGCGGGGGGGCTAAGTACAGATACGCAGTATTTT. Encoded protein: CASSPRGAGGLSTDTQYF.

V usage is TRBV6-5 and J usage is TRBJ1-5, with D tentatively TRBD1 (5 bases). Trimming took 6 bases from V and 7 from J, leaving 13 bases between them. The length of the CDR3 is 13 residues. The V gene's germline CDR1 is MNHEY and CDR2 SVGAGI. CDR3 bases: TGTGCCAGCAGCCCGGGACCGCAGCAGCCCCAGCATTTT. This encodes CASSPGPQQPQHF.

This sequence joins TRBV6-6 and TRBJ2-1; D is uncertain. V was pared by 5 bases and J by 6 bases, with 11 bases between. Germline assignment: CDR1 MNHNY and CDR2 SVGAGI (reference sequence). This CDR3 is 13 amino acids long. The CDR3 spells CASSATAGNEQFF. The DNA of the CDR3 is TGTGCCAGCAGTGCCACAGCCGGCAATGAGCAGTTCTTC.

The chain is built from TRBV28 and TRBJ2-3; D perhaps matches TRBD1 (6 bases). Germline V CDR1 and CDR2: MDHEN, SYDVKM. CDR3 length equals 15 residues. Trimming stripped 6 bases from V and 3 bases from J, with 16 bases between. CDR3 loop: CASSTTQTGTDTQYF. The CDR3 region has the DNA TGTGCCAGCAGCACGACGCAAACAGGGACAGATACGCAGTATTTT.

In DNA form, the CDR3 reads TGTGCCAGCAGCGTAGCGGGGGCTGGGGCCAACGTCCTGACTTTC. Translation: CASSVAGAGANVLTF. The V call is TRBV9, the J call TRBJ2-6, with D possibly matching TRBD2 (6 bases). The germline V and J ends were trimmed by 0 bases and 2 bases, with 6 bases remaining between them. CDR3 length: 15 residues. Germline V gene sequence: CDR1 SGDLS, CDR2 YYNGEE.

The CDR3 region is CASSPHSSGSWNEQFF. Here the CDR3 DNA reads TGTGCCAGCAGCCCCCATTCTAGCGGGAGTTGGAATGAGCAGTTCTTC. The rearrangement links TRBV7-3 to TRBJ2-1, with TRBD2 matching over 10 bases. This CDR3 comprises 16 residues. Germline V gene data show CDR1 as SGHTA and CDR2 as FQGTGA. Germline trimming cut 5 bases from V and 7 bases from J; bases unmatched to any gene: 11.

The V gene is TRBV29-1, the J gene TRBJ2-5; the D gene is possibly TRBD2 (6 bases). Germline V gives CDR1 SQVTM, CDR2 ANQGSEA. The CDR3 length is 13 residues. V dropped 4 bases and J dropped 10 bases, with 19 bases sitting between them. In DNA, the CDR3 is TGCAGCGTTGTTTTTACTTCAGGAGGGATCCAGTACTTC. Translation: CSVVFTSGGIQYF.

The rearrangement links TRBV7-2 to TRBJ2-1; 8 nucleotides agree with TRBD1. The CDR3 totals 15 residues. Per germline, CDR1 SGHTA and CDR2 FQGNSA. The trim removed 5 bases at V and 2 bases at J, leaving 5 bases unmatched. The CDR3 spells CASSTDRGTYNEQFF. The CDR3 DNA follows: TGTGCCAGCAGCACCGACAGGGGTACCTACAATGAGCAGTTCTTC.

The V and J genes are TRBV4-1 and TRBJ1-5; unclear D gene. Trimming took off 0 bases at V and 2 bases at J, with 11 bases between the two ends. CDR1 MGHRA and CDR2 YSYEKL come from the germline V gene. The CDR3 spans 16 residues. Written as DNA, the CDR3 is TGCGCCAGCAGCCAAGAAGCAGCCATAGGCAATCAGCCCCAGCATTTT. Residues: CASSQEAAIGNQPQHF.

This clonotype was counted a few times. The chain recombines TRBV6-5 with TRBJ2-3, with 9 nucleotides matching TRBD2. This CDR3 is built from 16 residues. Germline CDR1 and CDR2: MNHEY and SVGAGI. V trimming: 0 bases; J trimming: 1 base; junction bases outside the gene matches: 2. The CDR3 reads CASSYSRLAGTDTQYF. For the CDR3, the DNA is TGTGCCAGCAGTTACTCCCGACTAGCGGGCACAGATACGCAGTATTTT.